This TCR beta chain came from a study of a mutant IDH1 vaccine in newly diagnosed glioma. On the study more broadly: A roughly 62% male, about 38% female split and a mean age of about 44 years characterized treated patients. Antecedent treatment encompassed radiotherapy, temozolomide, or their combination; the majority received both. Study-wide findings and caveats: Pseudoprogression showed no apparent link to changes in top peripheral T cell clonotypes.

The V end was cut by 3 bases, the J end by 9 bases, with 10 bases between. The CDR3 has 12 residues. Germline V gene sequence: CDR1 MGHDK, CDR2 SYGVNS. Regarding this clone: The target antigen is unknown.

Time point given: baseline, week 1 (first vaccination visit). Treatment given: pre-vaccination baseline after standard-of-care therapy. Assay used: immunoSEQ multiplex PCR; TCRdb lists only in-frame clones, some missing. The sample has about 92,000 clones; roughly four fifths are singletons. The sequencing here drew on PBMCs, taken from a glioma patient treated with radiotherapy, temozolomide or both. This receptor was taken from a woman between 50 and 59 years old with glioma. V usage is TRBV25-1 and J usage is TRBJ2-3; the D call may be TRBD1 or TRBD2 (5 bases each). Here the CDR3 reads CASSEAGRTQYF. The CDR3 DNA reads as TGTGCCAGCAGTGAGGCAGGGAGAACGCAGTATTTT.